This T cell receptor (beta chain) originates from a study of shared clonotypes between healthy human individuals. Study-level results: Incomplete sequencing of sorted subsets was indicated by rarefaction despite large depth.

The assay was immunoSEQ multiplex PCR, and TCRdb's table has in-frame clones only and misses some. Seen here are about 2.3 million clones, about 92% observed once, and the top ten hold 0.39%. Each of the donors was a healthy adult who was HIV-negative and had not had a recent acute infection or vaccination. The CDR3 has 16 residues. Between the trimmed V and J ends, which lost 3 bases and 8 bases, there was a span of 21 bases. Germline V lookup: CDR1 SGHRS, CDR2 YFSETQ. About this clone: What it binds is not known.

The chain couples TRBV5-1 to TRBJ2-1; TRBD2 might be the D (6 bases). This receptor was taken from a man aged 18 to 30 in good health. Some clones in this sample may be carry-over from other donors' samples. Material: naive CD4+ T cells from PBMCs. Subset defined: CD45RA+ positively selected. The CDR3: CASSSVSGLPRDEQFF. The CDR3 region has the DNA TGCGCCAGCAGCTCGGTTTCGGGACTCCCCAGGGATGAGCAGTTCTTC.